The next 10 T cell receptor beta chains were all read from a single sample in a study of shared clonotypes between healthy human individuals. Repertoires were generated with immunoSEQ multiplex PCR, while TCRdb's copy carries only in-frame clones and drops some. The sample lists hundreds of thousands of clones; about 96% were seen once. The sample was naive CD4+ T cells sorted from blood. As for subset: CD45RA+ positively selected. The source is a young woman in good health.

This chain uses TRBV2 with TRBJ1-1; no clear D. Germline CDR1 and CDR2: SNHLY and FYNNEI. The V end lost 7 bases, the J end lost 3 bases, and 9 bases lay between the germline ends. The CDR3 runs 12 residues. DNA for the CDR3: TGTGCCAGCAAGGAGAGGGACACTGAAGCTTTCTTT. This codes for CASKERDTEAFF. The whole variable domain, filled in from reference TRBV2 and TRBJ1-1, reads EPEVTQTPSHQVTQMGQEVILRCVPISNHLYFYWYRQILGQKVEFLVSFYNNEISEKSEIFDDQFSVERPDGSNFTLKIRSTKLEDSAMYFCASKERDTEAFFGQGTRLTVV.

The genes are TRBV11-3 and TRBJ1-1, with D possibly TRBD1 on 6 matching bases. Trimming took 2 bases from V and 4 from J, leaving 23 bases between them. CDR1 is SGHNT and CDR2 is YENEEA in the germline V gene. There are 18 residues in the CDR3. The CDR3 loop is CASSLTSIGREGGTEAFF. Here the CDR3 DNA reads TGTGCCAGCAGCTTAACTTCCATAGGTCGCGAGGGGGGCACTGAAGCTTTCTTT. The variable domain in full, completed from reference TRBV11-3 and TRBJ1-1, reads EAGVVQSPRYKIIEKKQPVAFWCNPISGHNTLYWYLQNLGQGPELLIRYENEEAVDDSQLPKDRFSAERLKGVDSTLKIQPAELGDSAVYLCASSLTSIGREGGTEAFFGQGTRLTVV.

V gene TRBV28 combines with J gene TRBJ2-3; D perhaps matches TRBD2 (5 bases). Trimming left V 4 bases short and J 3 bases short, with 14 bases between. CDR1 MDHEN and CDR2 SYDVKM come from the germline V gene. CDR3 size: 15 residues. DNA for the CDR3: TGTGCCAGCAGTTCGCCAGGCCGGGGTACAGATACGCAGTATTTT. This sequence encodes CASSSPGRGTDTQYF.

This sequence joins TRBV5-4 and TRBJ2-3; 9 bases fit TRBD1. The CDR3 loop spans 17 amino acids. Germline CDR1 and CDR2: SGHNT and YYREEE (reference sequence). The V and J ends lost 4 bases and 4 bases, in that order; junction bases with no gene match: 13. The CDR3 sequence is CASSPGPGQGHPDTQYF. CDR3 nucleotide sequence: TGTGCCAGCAGCCCAGGCCCCGGACAGGGGCACCCAGATACGCAGTATTTT.

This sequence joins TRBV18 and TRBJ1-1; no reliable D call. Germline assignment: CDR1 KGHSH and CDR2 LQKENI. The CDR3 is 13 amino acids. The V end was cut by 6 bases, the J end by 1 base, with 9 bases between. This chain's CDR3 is CASSASGNTEAFF. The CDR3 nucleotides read TGTGCCAGCTCCGCTTCGGGGAACACTGAAGCTTTCTTT.

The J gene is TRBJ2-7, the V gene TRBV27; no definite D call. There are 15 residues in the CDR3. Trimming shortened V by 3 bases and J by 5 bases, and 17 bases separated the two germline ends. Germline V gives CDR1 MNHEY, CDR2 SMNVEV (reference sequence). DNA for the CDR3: TGTGCCAGCAGTTTTGCGGACGGCCTTTTTAACGAGCAGTACTTC. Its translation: CASSFADGLFNEQYF.

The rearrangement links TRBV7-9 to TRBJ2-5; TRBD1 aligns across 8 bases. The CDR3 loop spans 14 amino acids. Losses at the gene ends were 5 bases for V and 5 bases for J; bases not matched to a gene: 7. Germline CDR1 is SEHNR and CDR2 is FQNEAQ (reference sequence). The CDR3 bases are TGTGCCAGCAGCGTTACAGGGGGTGCGGAGACCCAGTACTTC. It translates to CASSVTGGAETQYF.

In nucleotides, the CDR3 is TGTGCCAGCAGGCCTCCGGGTAGCGGGAATGCCTACGAGCAGTACTTC. This translates into CASRPPGSGNAYEQYF. V is TRBV11-2 and J is TRBJ2-7; 8 bases align to TRBD2. The CDR3 is 16 amino acids. Germline V gene sequence: CDR1 SGHAT, CDR2 FQNNGV. V lost 6 bases and J lost 2; bases outside the gene matches: 12.

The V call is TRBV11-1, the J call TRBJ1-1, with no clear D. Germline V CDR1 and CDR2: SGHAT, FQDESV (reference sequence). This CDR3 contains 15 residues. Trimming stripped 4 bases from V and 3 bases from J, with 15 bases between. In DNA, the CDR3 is TGTGCCAGCAGCTCCCCTGCGGAAGTACACACTGAAGCTTTCTTT. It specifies CASSSPAEVHTEAFF.

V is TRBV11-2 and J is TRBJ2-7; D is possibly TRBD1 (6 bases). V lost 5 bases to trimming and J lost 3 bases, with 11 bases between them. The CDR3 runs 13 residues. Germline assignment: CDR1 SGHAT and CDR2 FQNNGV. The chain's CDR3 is CASSNSRGYEQYF. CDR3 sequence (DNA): TGTGCCAGCAGCAATTCCAGGGGCTACGAGCAGTACTTC.